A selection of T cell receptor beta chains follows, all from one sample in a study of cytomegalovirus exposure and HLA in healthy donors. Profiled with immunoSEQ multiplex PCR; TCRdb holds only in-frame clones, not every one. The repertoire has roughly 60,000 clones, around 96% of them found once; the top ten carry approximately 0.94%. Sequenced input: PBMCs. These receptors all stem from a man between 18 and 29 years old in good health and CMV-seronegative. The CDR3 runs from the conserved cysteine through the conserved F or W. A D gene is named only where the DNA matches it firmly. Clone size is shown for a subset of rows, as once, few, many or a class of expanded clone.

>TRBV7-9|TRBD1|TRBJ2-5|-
CASSIRQGAKETQYF
TGTGCCAGCAGCATAAGACAGGGGGCGAAGGAGACCCAGTACTTC
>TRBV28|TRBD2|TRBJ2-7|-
CASSLLASGSWEQYF
TGTGCCAGCAGTTTACTCGCTAGCGGGAGCTGGGAGCAGTACTTC
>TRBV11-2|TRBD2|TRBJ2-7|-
CASSLGTSGLYEQYF
TGTGCCAGCAGCCTTGGGACTAGCGGACTCTACGAGCAGTACTTC
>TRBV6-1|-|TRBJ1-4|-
CASTLNEKLFF
TGTGCCAGCACACTGAATGAAAAACTGTTTTTT
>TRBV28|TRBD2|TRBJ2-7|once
CASSLSLAGLFEQYF
TGTGCCAGCAGTTTAAGTCTAGCGGGATTGTTCGAGCAGTACTTC
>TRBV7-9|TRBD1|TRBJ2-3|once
CASSHSSTGTTQYF
TGTGCCAGCAGCCATAGTTCGACAGGGACTACGCAGTATTTT
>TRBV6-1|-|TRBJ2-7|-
CASSEVLGWEQADHEQYF
TGTGCCAGCAGTGAAGTCTTGGGCTGGGAACAGGCAGACCACGAGCAGTACTTC
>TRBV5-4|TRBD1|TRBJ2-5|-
CASSWGTEETQYF
TGTGCCAGCAGCTGGGGGACAGAAGAGACCCAGTACTTC
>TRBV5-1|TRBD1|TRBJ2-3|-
CASSTRTGTSADTQYF
TGCGCCAGCAGCACCAGGACAGGGACGTCGGCAGATACGCAGTATTTT
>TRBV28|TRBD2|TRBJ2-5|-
CASSSPASGQETQYF
TGTGCCAGCAGTTCCCCCGCTAGCGGCCAAGAGACCCAGTACTTC
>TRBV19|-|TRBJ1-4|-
CASTPGKGNEKLFF
TGTGCCAGTACCCCAGGGAAGGGTAATGAAAAACTGTTTTTT
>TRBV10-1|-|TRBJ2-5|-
CASSAGQSSETQYF
TGCGCCAGCAGCGCGGGACAGTCCTCAGAGACCCAGTACTTC
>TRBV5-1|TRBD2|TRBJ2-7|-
CASSFYREGNEQYF
TGCGCCAGCAGCTTTTACCGGGAGGGGAACGAGCAGTACTTC
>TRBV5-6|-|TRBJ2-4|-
CASSLAVAKNIQYF
TGTGCCAGCAGCTTGGCAGTAGCCAAAAACATTCAGTACTTC
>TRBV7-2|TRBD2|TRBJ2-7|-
CASSLAGGRISEQYF
TGTGCCAGCAGCTTAGCGGGCGGGAGGATAAGTGAGCAGTACTTC
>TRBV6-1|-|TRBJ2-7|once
CASSSSILIYEQYF
TGTGCCAGCAGTTCGAGCATTTTGATCTACGAGCAGTACTTC
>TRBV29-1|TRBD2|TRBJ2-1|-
CSVEWWGGDSSYNEQFF
TGCAGCGTTGAATGGTGGGGGGGAGATAGCTCCTACAATGAGCAGTTCTTC
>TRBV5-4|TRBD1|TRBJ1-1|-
CASSHDRGTEAFF
TGTGCCAGCAGTCACGACAGGGGCACTGAAGCTTTCTTT
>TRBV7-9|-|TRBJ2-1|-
CASSFGEWEEQFF
TGTGCCAGCAGCTTCGGGGAGTGGGAAGAGCAGTTCTTC
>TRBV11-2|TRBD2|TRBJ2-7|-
CASRRASGSKQYF
TGTGCCAGCAGACGGGCTAGCGGGAGCAAGCAGTACTTC
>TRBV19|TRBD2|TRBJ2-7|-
CASSVFSGTDEQYF
TGTGCCAGTAGTGTATTTAGCGGGACTGACGAGCAGTACTTC
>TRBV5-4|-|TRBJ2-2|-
CASSHGRQANTGELFF
TGTGCCAGCAGCCATGGCAGGCAGGCGAACACCGGGGAGCTGTTTTTT
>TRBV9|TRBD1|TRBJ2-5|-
CASSGRDSQETQYF
TGTGCCAGCAGCGGCCGGGACAGCCAAGAGACCCAGTACTTC
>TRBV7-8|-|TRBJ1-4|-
CASSLVPGDEKLFF
TGTGCCAGCAGCTTAGTTCCGGGGGATGAAAAACTGTTTTTT
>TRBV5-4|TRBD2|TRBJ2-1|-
CASSFSLAGGGEQFF
TGTGCCAGCAGCTTCAGTCTAGCGGGAGGTGGCGAGCAGTTCTTC
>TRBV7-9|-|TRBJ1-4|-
CASSKKEDEGEKLFF
TGTGCCAGCAGCAAGAAGGAGGACGAAGGCGAAAAACTGTTTTTT
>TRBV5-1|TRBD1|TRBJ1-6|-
CASSRTGGSDNSPLHF
TGCGCCAGCAGTCGCACAGGGGGCAGCGATAATTCACCCCTCCACTTT
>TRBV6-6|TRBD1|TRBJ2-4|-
CASSGQGGIQYF
TGTGCCAGCAGTGGACAGGGTGGTATTCAGTACTTC
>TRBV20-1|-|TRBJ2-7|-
CSASVDYEQYF
TGCAGTGCTAGTGTAGATTACGAGCAGTACTTC
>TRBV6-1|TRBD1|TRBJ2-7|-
CASSDRDRDSYEQYF
TGTGCCAGCAGTGATCGGGACAGGGACTCCTACGAGCAGTACTTC
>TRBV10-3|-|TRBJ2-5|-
CAISDDSQETQYF
TGTGCCATCAGTGATGACAGTCAAGAGACCCAGTACTTC
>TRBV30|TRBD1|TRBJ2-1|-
CAWSVQGVKNEQFF
TGTGCCTGGAGTGTGCAGGGGGTAAAGAATGAGCAGTTCTTC
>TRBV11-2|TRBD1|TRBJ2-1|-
CASSLARTGANEQFF
TGTGCCAGCAGCTTAGCTCGGACAGGGGCCAATGAGCAGTTCTTC
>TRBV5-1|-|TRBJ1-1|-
CASSRSLGGTFF
TGCGCCAGCAGCCGCAGCCTAGGGGGAACTTTCTTT
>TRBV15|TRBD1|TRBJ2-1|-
CATSRASGGPDEQFF
TGTGCCACCAGCAGAGCCTCAGGGGGACCCGATGAGCAGTTCTTC
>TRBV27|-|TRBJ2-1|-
CASSLSRVTPVGGLYNEQFF
TGTGCCAGCAGTTTATCGAGAGTCACGCCCGTTGGGGGCCTCTACAATGAGCAGTTCTTC
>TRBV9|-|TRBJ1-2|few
CASSVAGTNYGYTF
TGTGCCAGCAGCGTAGCCGGGACTAACTATGGCTACACCTTC
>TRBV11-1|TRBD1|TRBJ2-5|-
CASSLADRGHGETQYF
TGTGCCAGCAGCTTAGCGGACAGGGGGCACGGGGAGACCCAGTACTTC
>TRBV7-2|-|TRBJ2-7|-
CASSLVADYEQYF
TGTGCCAGCAGCTTAGTAGCGGACTACGAGCAGTACTTC
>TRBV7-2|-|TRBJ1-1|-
CASSLLGLNTEAFF
TGTGCCAGCAGCTTATTGGGACTAAACACTGAAGCTTTCTTT
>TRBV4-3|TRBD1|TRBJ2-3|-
CASSQTRGPDTQYF
TGCGCCAGCAGCCAAACGAGGGGGCCCGATACGCAGTATTTT
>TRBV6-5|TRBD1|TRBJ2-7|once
CASSTGVRTYEQYF
TGTGCCAGCAGCACAGGGGTGAGGACCTACGAGCAGTACTTC
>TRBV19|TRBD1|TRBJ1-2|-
CASRPQDRANYGYTF
TGTGCCAGTAGGCCCCAGGACAGGGCTAACTATGGCTACACCTTC
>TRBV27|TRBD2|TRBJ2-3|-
CASSITAGVGTDTQYF
TGTGCCAGCAGTATAACAGCGGGAGTAGGGACAGATACGCAGTATTTT
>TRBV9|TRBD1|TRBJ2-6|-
CASSVGDRGYAGANVLTF
TGTGCCAGCAGCGTAGGGGACAGGGGTTATGCTGGGGCCAACGTCCTGACTTTC